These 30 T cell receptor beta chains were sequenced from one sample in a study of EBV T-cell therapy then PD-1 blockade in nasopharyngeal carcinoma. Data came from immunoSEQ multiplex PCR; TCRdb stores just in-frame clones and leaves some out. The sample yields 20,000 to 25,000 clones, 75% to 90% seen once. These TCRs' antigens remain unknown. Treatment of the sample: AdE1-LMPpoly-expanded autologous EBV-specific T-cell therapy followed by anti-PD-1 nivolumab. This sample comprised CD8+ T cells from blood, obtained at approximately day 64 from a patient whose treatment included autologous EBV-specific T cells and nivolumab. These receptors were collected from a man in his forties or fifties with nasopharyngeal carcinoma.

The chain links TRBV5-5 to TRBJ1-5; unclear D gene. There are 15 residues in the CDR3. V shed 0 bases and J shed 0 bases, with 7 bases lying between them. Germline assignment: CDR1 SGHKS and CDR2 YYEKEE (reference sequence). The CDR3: CASSLDFNSNQPQHF. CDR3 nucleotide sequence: TGTGCCAGCAGCTTGGATTTCAATAGCAATCAGCCCCAGCATTTT.

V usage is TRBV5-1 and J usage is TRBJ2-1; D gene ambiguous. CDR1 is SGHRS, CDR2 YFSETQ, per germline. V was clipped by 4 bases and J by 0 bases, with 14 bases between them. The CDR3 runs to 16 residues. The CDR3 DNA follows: TGCGCCAGCAGCAACACGGGCTTTAGCTCCTACAATGAGCAGTTCTTC. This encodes CASSNTGFSSYNEQFF.

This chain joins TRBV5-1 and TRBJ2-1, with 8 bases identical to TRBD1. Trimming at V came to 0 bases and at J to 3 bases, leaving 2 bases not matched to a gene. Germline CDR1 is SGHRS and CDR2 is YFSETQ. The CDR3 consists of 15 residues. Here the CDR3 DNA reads TGCGCCAGCAGCTTGGCAGGGGGCGACTACAATGAGCAGTTCTTC. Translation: CASSLAGGDYNEQFF.

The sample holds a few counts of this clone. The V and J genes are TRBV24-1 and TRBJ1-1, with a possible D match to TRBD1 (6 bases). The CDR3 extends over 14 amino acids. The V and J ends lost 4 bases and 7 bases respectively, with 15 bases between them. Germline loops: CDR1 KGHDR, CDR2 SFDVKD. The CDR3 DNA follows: TGTGCCACCAGTGACCATACAGGGACGGATGAAGCTTTCTTT. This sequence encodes CATSDHTGTDEAFF.

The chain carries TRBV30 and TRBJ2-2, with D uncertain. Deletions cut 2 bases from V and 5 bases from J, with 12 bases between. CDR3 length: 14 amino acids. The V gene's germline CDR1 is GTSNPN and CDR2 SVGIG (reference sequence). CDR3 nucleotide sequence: TGTGCCTGGAGTAGTCGGCTAGAGACCGGGGAGCTGTTTTTT. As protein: CAWSSRLETGELFF.

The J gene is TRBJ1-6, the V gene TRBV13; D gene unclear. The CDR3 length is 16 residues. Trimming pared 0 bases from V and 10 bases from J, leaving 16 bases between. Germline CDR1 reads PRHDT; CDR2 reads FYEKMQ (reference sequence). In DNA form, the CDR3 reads TGTGCCAGCAGCTTAGGCCTAAGTGCGGGGAAGTCACCCCTCCACTTT. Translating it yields CASSLGLSAGKSPLHF. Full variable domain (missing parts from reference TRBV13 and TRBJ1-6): AAGVIQSPRHLIKEKRETATLKCYPIPRHDTVYWYQQGPGQDPQFLISFYEKMQSDKGSIPDRFSAQQFSDYHSELNMSSLELGDSALYFCASSLGLSAGKSPLHFGNGTRLTVT.

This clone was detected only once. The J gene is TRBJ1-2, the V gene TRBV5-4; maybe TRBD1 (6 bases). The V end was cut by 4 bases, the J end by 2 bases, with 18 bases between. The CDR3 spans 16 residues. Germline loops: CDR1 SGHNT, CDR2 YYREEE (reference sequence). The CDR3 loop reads CASSGGLGGWNYGYTF. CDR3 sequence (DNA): TGTGCCAGCAGCGGGGGCCTCGGGGGCTGGAACTATGGCTACACCTTC.

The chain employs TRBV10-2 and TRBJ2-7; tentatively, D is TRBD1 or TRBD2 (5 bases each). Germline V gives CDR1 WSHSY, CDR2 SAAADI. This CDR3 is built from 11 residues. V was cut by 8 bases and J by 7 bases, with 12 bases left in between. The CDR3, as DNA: TGCGCCAGCTGGGACGGAGTTGAGCAGTACTTC. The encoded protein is CASWDGVEQYF.

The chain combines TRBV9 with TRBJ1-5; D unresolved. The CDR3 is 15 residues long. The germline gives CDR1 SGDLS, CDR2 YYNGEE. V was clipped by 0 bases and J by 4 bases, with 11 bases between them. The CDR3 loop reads CASSVDGGPNQPQHF. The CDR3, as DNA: TGTGCCAGCAGCGTAGATGGAGGGCCTAATCAGCCCCAGCATTTT.

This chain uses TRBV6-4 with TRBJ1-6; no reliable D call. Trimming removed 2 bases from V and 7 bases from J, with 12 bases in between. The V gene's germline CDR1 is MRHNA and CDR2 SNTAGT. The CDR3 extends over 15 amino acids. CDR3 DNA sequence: TGTGCCAGCAGTGACCGACACAGCCCGAATTCACCCCTCCACTTT. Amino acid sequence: CASSDRHSPNSPLHF.

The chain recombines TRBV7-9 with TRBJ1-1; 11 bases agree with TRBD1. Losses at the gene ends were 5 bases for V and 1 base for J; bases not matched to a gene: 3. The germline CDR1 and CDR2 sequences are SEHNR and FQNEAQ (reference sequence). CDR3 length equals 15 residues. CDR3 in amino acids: CASSRGQGANTEAFF. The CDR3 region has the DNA TGTGCCAGCAGCCGAGGACAGGGGGCGAACACTGAAGCTTTCTTT.

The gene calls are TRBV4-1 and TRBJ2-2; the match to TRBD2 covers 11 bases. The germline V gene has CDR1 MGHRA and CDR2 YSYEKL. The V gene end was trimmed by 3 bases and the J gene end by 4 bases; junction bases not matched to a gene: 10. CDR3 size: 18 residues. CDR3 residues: CASSQYWSSGGLTGELFF. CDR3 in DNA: TGCGCCAGCAGCCAGTATTGGTCTAGCGGGGGGCTCACCGGGGAGCTGTTTTTT.

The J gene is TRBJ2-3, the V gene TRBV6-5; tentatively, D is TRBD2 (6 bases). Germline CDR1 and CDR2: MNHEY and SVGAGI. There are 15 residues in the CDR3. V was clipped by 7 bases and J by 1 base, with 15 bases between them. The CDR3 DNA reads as TGTGCCAGCACCCCCCTCTGGGGGGGCACAGATACGCAGTATTTT. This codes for CASTPLWGGTDTQYF.

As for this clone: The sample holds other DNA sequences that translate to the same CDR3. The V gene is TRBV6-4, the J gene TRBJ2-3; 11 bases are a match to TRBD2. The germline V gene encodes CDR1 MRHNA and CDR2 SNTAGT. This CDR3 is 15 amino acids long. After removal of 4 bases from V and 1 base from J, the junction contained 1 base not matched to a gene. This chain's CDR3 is CASSVLAGGTDTQYF. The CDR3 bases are TGTGCCAGCAGTGTACTAGCGGGGGGCACAGATACGCAGTATTTT.

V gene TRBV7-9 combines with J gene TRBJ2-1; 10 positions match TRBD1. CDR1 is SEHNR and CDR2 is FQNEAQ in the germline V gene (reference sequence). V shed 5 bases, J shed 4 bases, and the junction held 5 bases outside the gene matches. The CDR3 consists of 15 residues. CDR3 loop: CASSQGQGRYNEQFF. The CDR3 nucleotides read TGTGCCAGCAGCCAGGGACAGGGGAGGTACAATGAGCAGTTCTTC.

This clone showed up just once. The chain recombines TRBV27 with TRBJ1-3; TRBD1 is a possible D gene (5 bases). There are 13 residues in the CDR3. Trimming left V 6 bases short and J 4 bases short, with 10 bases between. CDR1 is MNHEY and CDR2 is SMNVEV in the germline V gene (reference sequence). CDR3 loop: CASSGGGGNTIYF. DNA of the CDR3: TGTGCCAGCAGCGGGGGGGGAGGAAACACCATATATTTT.

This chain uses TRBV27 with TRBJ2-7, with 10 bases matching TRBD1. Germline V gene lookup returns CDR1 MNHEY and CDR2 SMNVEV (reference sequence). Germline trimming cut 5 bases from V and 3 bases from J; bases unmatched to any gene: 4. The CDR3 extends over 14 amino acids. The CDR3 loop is CASSAGQGFYEQYF. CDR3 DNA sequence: TGTGCCAGCAGTGCGGGACAGGGGTTCTACGAGCAGTACTTC.

CDR3 residues: CASNRWAGPSYEQYF. The CDR3, as DNA: TGTGCCAGCAATCGGTGGGCCGGGCCATCCTACGAGCAGTACTTC. This rearrangement joins TRBV6-5 to TRBJ2-7; D not resolved. The CDR3 runs 15 residues. The germline V gene encodes CDR1 MNHEY and CDR2 SVGAGI. Trimming left V 7 bases short and J 1 base short, with 17 bases between.

This chain's CDR3 is CASSLRVSYEQYF. Here the CDR3 DNA reads TGTGCCAGTAGTCTACGGGTCTCCTACGAGCAGTACTTC. The rearrangement uses TRBV19 and TRBJ2-7; no clear D. Germline CDR1 and CDR2: LNHDA and SQIVND (reference sequence). The CDR3 extends over 13 amino acids. Trimming cost V 5 bases and J 0 bases, with 8 bases left between them.

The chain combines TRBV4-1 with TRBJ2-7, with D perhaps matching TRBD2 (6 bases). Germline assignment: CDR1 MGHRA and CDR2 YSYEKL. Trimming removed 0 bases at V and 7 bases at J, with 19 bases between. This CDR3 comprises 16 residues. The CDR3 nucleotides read TGCGCCAGCAGCCAAGAAGTGTACGGATCACGGGGGGAGCAGTACTTC. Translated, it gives CASSQEVYGSRGEQYF.

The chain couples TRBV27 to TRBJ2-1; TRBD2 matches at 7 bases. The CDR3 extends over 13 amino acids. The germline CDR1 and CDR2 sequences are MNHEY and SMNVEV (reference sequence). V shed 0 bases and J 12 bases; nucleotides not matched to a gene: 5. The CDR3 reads CASSLSGGVGQFF. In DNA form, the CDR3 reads TGTGCCAGCAGTTTATCGGGGGGGGTGGGGCAGTTCTTC.

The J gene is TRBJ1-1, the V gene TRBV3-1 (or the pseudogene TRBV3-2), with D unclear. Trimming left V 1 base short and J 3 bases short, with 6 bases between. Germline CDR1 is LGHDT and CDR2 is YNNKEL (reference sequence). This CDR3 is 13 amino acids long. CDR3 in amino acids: CASSQVGYTEAFF. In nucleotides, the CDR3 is TGTGCCAGCAGCCAAGTTGGTTACACTGAAGCTTTCTTT.

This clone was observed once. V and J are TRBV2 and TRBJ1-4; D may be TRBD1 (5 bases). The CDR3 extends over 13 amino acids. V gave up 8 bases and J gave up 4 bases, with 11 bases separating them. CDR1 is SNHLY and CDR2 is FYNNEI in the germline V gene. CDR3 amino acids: CASRGGSNEKLFF. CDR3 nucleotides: TGTGCCAGCCGGGGGGGGAGTAATGAAAAACTGTTTTTT.

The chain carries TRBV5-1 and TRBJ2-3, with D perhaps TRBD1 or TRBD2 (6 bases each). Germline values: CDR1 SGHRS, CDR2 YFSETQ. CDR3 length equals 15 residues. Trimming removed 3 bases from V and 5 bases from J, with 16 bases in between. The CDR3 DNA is TGCGCCAGCAGCTCTCACCGGGGGCGGGGAGATACGCAGTATTTT. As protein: CASSSHRGRGDTQYF.

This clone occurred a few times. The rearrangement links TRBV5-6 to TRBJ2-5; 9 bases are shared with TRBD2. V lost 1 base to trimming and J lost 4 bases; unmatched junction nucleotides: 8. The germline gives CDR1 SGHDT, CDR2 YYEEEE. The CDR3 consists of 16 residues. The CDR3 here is CASSLFASGVGETQYF. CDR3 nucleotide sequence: TGTGCCAGCAGCTTGTTTGCTAGCGGGGTGGGAGAGACCCAGTACTTC.

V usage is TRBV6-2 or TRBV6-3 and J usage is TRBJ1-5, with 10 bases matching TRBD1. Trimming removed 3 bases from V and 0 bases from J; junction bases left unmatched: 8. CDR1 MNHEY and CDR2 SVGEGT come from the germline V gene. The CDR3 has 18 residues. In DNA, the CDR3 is TGTGCCAGCAGTTATCCCGGGACAGGGGTTTTTAGCAATCAGCCCCAGCATTTT. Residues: CASSYPGTGVFSNQPQHF.

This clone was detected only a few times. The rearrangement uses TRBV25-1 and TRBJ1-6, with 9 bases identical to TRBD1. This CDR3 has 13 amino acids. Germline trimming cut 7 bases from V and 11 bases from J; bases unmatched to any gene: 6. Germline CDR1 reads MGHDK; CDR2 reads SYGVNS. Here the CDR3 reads CASTGTGLTPLHF. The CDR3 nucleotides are TGTGCCAGCACCGGGACAGGGTTAACACCCCTCCACTTT.

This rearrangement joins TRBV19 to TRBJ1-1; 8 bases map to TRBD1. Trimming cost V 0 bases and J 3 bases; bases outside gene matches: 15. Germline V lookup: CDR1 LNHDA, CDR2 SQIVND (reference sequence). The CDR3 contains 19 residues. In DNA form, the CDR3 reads TGTGCCAGTAGTATAGATTATACCGGACAGGGCCGTTTGGACACTGAAGCTTTCTTT. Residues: CASSIDYTGQGRLDTEAFF.

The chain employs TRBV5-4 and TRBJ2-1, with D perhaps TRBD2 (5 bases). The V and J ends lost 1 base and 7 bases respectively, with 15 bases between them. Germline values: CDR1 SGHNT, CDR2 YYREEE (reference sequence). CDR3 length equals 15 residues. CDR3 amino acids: CASSLTGFVRNEQFF. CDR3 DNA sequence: TGTGCCAGCAGCTTGACGGGGTTTGTAAGGAATGAGCAGTTCTTC. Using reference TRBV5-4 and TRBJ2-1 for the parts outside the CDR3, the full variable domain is ETGVTQSPTHLIKTRGQQVTLRCSSQSGHNTVSWYQQALGQGPQFIFQYYREEENGRGNFPPRFSGLQFPNYSSELNVNALELDDSALYLCASSLTGFVRNEQFFGPGTRLTVL.

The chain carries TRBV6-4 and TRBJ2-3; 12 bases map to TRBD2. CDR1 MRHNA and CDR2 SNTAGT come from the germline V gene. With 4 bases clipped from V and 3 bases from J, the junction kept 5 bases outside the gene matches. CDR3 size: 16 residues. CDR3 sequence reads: CASSAGTSGHTDTQYF. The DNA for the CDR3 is TGTGCCAGCAGTGCGGGGACTAGCGGGCATACAGATACGCAGTATTTT.